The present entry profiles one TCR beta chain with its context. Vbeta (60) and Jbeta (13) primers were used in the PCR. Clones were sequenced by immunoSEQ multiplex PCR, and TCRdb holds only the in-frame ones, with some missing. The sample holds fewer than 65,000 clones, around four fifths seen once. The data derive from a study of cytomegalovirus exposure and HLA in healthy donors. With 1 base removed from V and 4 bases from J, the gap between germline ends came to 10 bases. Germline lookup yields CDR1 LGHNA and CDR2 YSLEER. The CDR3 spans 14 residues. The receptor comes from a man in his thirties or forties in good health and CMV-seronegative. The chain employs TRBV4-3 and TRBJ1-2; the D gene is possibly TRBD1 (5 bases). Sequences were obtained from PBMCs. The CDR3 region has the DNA TGCGCCAGCAGCCAAGGGGGGGTTCCCTATGGCTACACCTTC. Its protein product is CASSQGGVPYGYTF.